Listed here are 32 T cell receptor beta chains from one sample, sequenced in a study of blood T cell repertoires in COVID-19. Repertoires were generated with immunoSEQ multiplex PCR, while TCRdb's copy carries only in-frame clones and drops some. The repertoire holds around 190,000 clones, with 82% as singletons. The specimen sequenced was peripheral blood. Every receptor here comes from a woman aged 60-70 years with COVID-19, enrolled during active disease.

The rearrangement uses TRBV19 and TRBJ1-3; D gene ambiguous. The CDR3 runs 15 residues. Germline V gene sequence: CDR1 LNHDA, CDR2 SQIVND (reference sequence). V lost 2 bases, J lost 0 bases, and 8 bases lay in between. The CDR3 coding sequence is TGTGCCAGTAGTATACGCCAAGCCTCTGGAAACACCATATATTTT. Its protein is CASSIRQASGNTIYF.

The genes are TRBV27 and TRBJ2-1, with D perhaps matching TRBD2 (5 bases). The ends were cut back, 2 bases at V and 7 bases at J, with 15 bases in the middle. Germline-derived CDR1 and CDR2 are MNHEY and SMNVEV (reference sequence). This CDR3 is built from 15 residues. In DNA form, the CDR3 reads TGTGCCAGCAGTTTAACGGGGTATCTCACAAATGAGCAGTTCTTC. This codes for CASSLTGYLTNEQFF.

This clone was detected once. The V and J genes are TRBV14 and TRBJ2-1, with TRBD2 matching 7 bases. From germline, CDR1 is SGHDN and CDR2 FVKESK. CDR3 length equals 16 residues. J gave up 3 bases and V 4 bases, and 9 bases lay outside the gene matches. Written as DNA, the CDR3 is TGTGCCAGCAGCCTCGGAGGGGCTAGCGGCTACAATGAGCAGTTCTTC. This encodes CASSLGGASGYNEQFF.

This clone was seen only a few times. The V call is TRBV27, the J call TRBJ2-1; TRBD1 agrees at 7 bases. Per germline, CDR1 MNHEY and CDR2 SMNVEV (reference sequence). J gave up 0 bases and V 10 bases, and 9 bases lay outside the gene matches. There are 15 residues in the CDR3. CDR3 DNA: TGTGCCACCTCGAGGGGGCGGAACTCCTACAATGAGCAGTTCTTC. Its protein is CATSRGRNSYNEQFF.

The genes are TRBV5-4 and TRBJ2-3; D call uncertain. Trimming took off 4 bases at V and 4 bases at J, with 10 bases between the two ends. The CDR3 loop spans 13 amino acids. Germline lookup yields CDR1 SGHNT and CDR2 YYREEE (reference sequence). CDR3 sequence reads: CASSGQISDTQYF. The CDR3 DNA follows: TGTGCCAGCAGCGGCCAGATTTCAGATACGCAGTATTTT.

The chain recombines TRBV27 with TRBJ2-2; 7 nucleotides match TRBD1. Looked up from germline, CDR1 is MNHEY and CDR2 is SMNVEV (reference sequence). J lost 2 bases, V lost 7 bases, and 10 bases had no gene match. CDR3 length: 16 amino acids. The CDR3: CASKSSGTVNTGELFF. CDR3 bases: TGTGCCAGCAAATCGAGTGGGACAGTTAACACCGGGGAGCTGTTTTTT.

The chain couples TRBV5-8 to TRBJ2-7, with a possible D match to TRBD1 (6 bases). V lost 0 bases and J lost 0, with 10 bases in between. The germline CDR1 and CDR2 sequences are SGHTS and YDEGEE. This CDR3 spans 15 amino acids. DNA of the CDR3: TGTGCCAGCAGCTTGGGGACAGAACCCTCCTACGAGCAGTACTTC. Protein: CASSLGTEPSYEQYF.

The genes are TRBV7-2 and TRBJ2-2, with D perhaps matching TRBD2 (6 bases). CDR1 and CDR2 from the germline V gene are SGHTA and FQGNSA. The CDR3 is 13 amino acids. V was pared by 2 bases and J by 11 bases, with 12 bases between. In nucleotides, the CDR3 is TGTGCCAGCAGCTTATCATCTAGCGACGAGCTGTTTTTT. Translated, it gives CASSLSSSDELFF. The variable domain in full, completed from reference TRBV7-2 and TRBJ2-2, reads GAGVSQSPSNKVTEKGKDVELRCDPISGHTALYWYRQSLGQGLEFLIYFQGNSAPDKSGLPSDRFSAERTGGSVSTLTIQRTQQEDSAVYLCASSLSSSDELFFGEGSRLTVL.

V gene TRBV6-5 combines with J gene TRBJ1-3; the match to TRBD1 covers 8 bases. The trim removed 6 bases at V and 3 bases at J, leaving 4 bases unmatched. The CDR3 runs 14 residues. Germline V CDR1 and CDR2: MNHEY, SVGAGI. The chain's CDR3 is CASRQGADGNTIYF. CDR3 in DNA: TGTGCCAGCAGGCAGGGGGCGGATGGAAACACCATATATTTT.

The V and J genes are TRBV23-1 and TRBJ1-6, with TRBD1 identical over 8 bases. TRBV23-1 is identified as an open reading frame with a role that is uncertain. This CDR3 is 17 amino acids long. V trimming: 8 bases; J trimming: 7 bases; junction bases outside the gene matches: 16. CDR3 amino acids: CASLPPTGGVGNSPLHF. CDR3 bases: TGCGCCAGCCTCCCCCCCACAGGGGGGGTTGGCAATTCACCCCTCCACTTT.

The chain links TRBV9 to TRBJ1-3, with D perhaps TRBD1 (6 bases). Trimming shortened V by 3 bases and J by 0 bases, and 25 bases separated the two germline ends. The CDR3 covers 20 residues. Germline-derived CDR1 and CDR2 are SGDLS and YYNGEE. CDR3 loop: CASSATTGFGLGSSGNTIYF. The CDR3 region has the DNA TGTGCCAGCAGCGCAACTACAGGGTTCGGTTTAGGAAGCTCTGGAAACACCATATATTTT.

This clone appeared once. The V and J genes are TRBV15 and TRBJ2-2, with 8 bases lining up with TRBD1. V shed 2 bases and J 0 bases; nucleotides not matched to a gene: 2. CDR3 length: 16 amino acids. Germline V gene data show CDR1 as LNHNV and CDR2 as YYDKDF (reference sequence). The CDR3 bases are TGTGCCACCAGCAGATCGGACAGGGCGAACACCGGGGAGCTGTTTTTT. Its translation: CATSRSDRANTGELFF.

V and J are TRBV6-1 and TRBJ1-2, with D perhaps TRBD1 (6 bases). The CDR3 is 14 amino acids. V gave up 0 bases and J gave up 8 bases, with 13 bases separating them. Germline V gene sequence: CDR1 MNHNS, CDR2 SASEGT. The chain's CDR3 is CASSEAAGAWGYTF. Here the CDR3 DNA reads TGTGCCAGCAGTGAAGCGGCGGGGGCCTGGGGCTACACCTTC.

The chain carries TRBV28 and TRBJ2-3; D is uncertain. Germline assignment: CDR1 MDHEN and CDR2 SYDVKM. This CDR3 is 13 amino acids long. With 2 bases removed from V and 7 bases from J, the gap between germline ends came to 10 bases. The CDR3 sequence is CASSLSLGHTQYF. The CDR3 DNA reads as TGTGCCAGCAGTTTAAGTTTGGGCCATACGCAGTATTTT.

This chain links TRBV27 with TRBJ2-7; D remains ambiguous. This CDR3 region has 13 residues. V lost 3 bases to trimming and J lost 10 bases, with 16 bases between them. Germline lookup yields CDR1 MNHEY and CDR2 SMNVEV (reference sequence). The CDR3 protein is CASSFGLSEVQYF. The CDR3 DNA is TGTGCCAGCAGTTTCGGCCTAAGCGAAGTCCAGTACTTC.

This clone turned up a few times. V is TRBV18 and J is TRBJ2-1; 10 bases agree with TRBD2. The CDR3 has 15 residues. J was trimmed by 3 bases and V by 4 bases; bases with no gene match: 3. Germline assignment: CDR1 KGHSH and CDR2 LQKENI. CDR3 nucleotides: TGTGCCAGCTCACGAGCGGGAGGGGTCTACAATGAGCAGTTCTTC. Amino acid sequence: CASSRAGGVYNEQFF.

The V gene is TRBV7-9, the J gene TRBJ1-5; TRBD1 matches at 8 bases. Germline V gene sequence: CDR1 SEHNR, CDR2 FQNEAQ (reference sequence). The CDR3 sequence is 16 residues long. J lost 4 bases, V lost 1 base, and 6 bases had no gene match. Here the CDR3 DNA reads TGTGCCAGCAGCTTAGAAGGCAGGGGGCATAATCAGCCCCAGCATTTT. It translates to CASSLEGRGHNQPQHF. The full variable domain, rest sourced from reference TRBV7-9 and TRBJ1-5, is DTGVSQNPRHKITKRGQNVTFRCDPISEHNRLYWYRQTLGQGPEFLTYFQNEAQLEKSRLLSDRFSAERPKGSFSTLEIQRTEQGDSAMYLCASSLEGRGHNQPQHFGDGTRLSIL.

As to this clone: Within the sample, other DNA sequences also encode this same CDR3. This chain uses TRBV28 with TRBJ1-2, with D possibly being TRBD1 (5 bases). Looked up from germline, CDR1 is MDHEN and CDR2 is SYDVKM. The CDR3 length is 12 residues. V was pared by 2 bases and J by 4 bases, with 5 bases between. This CDR3 is CASSLQGYGYTF. The DNA of the CDR3 is TGTGCCAGCAGTTTACAGGGCTATGGCTACACCTTC.

V gene TRBV30 combines with J gene TRBJ2-7; TRBD2 might be the D (7 bases). Germline CDR1 GTSNPN, CDR2 SVGIG (reference sequence). The CDR3 is 15 amino acids. V was shortened by 3 bases and J by 4 bases, with 19 bases between the two germline ends. The CDR3 region is CAWSAAGAPLYEQYV. CDR3 nucleotide sequence: TGTGCCTGGAGCGCGGCGGGGGCTCCCCTTTACGAGCAGTACGTC.

The chain is built from TRBV6-6 and TRBJ1-1; the D gene is possibly TRBD1 (6 bases). This CDR3 is 13 amino acids long. Germline V gene sequence: CDR1 MNHNY, CDR2 SVGAGI (reference sequence). The V end lost 10 bases, the J end lost 4 bases, and 16 bases lay between the germline ends. CDR3 loop: CATDRGAATEAFF. For the CDR3, the DNA is TGTGCCACCGACCGGGGGGCGGCCACTGAAGCTTTCTTT.

V usage is TRBV5-4 and J usage is TRBJ1-2; 9 nucleotides agree with TRBD1. The CDR3 extends over 18 amino acids. Trimming took 1 base from V and 0 from J; bases not matched to a gene: 10. Germline V CDR1 and CDR2: SGHNT, YYREEE (reference sequence). CDR3 DNA sequence: TGTGCCAGCAGCTTGAGGGGAGGACAGGGGCCGTCTAACTATGGCTACACCTTC. It encodes CASSLRGGQGPSNYGYTF.

The chain has TRBV18 and TRBJ2-7; the D gene is possibly TRBD2 (6 bases). The germline V gene encodes CDR1 KGHSH and CDR2 LQKENI. The V and J ends lost 3 bases and 2 bases respectively, with 8 bases between them. The length of the CDR3 is 13 residues. This CDR3 reads CASSPRRAYEQYF. CDR3 in DNA: TGTGCCAGCTCACCCCGGAGGGCCTACGAGCAGTACTTC.

The J gene is TRBJ2-3, the V gene TRBV5-1, with TRBD1 matching over 7 bases. The junction had 6 bases not matched to a gene; V was cut back by 4 bases and J by 4 bases. Per germline, CDR1 SGHRS and CDR2 YFSETQ. The CDR3 covers 14 residues. The CDR3 protein is CASSQTGTADTQYF. The CDR3 region has the DNA TGCGCCAGCAGCCAGACAGGGACCGCAGATACGCAGTATTTT.

This clone was detected once. The chain carries TRBV27 and TRBJ1-1; 7 positions match TRBD1. With V trimmed by 7 bases and J by 4 bases, 9 bases remained unmatched. The germline V gene has CDR1 MNHEY and CDR2 SMNVEV (reference sequence). CDR3 length: 14 amino acids. The CDR3 loop is CASILDRASTEAFF. The CDR3 bases are TGTGCCAGCATACTCGACAGGGCCAGCACTGAAGCTTTCTTT.

This clone was detected a few times. V gene TRBV9 combines with J gene TRBJ2-2; 11 positions match TRBD1. With V trimmed by 2 bases and J by 4 bases, 4 bases remained unmatched. CDR1 is SGDLS and CDR2 is YYNGEE in the germline V gene. This CDR3 is built from 16 residues. CDR3 bases: TGTGCCAGCAGCGTTACCGGGACAGGGGGCACCGGGGAGCTGTTTTTT. Encoded protein: CASSVTGTGGTGELFF.

In this sample, this clone turned up a few times. V is TRBV7-2 and J is TRBJ1-5; 8 positions match TRBD1. The CDR3 totals 16 residues. The V and J ends lost 5 bases and 3 bases, in that order; junction bases with no gene match: 9. CDR1 and CDR2 from the germline V gene are SGHTA and FQGNSA. For the CDR3, the DNA is TGTGCCAGCAGCGTAACTGGACAGGGCTCCAATCAGCCCCAGCATTTT. This encodes CASSVTGQGSNQPQHF.

This chain joins TRBV27 and TRBJ2-3; TRBD2 matches 9 bases. With V trimmed by 10 bases and J by 1 base, 9 bases remained unmatched. Germline lookup yields CDR1 MNHEY and CDR2 SMNVEV (reference sequence). This CDR3 region has 15 residues. The CDR3 protein is CATRGIAGGTDTQYF. The DNA for the CDR3 is TGTGCCACCAGGGGGATAGCGGGGGGCACAGATACGCAGTATTTT.

This chain links TRBV7-2 with TRBJ2-3, with TRBD2 matching over 11 bases. V shed 5 bases and J 0 bases; nucleotides not matched to a gene: 4. Germline values: CDR1 SGHTA, CDR2 FQGNSA. CDR3 length: 16 residues. This chain's CDR3 is CASSNLAGGSTDTQYF. In DNA form, the CDR3 reads TGTGCCAGCAGCAACTTAGCGGGGGGGAGCACAGATACGCAGTATTTT.

The V and J genes are TRBV4-2 and TRBJ1-2; D gene ambiguous. The CDR3 runs to 12 residues. The germline V gene has CDR1 LGHNA and CDR2 YNFKEQ. V was cut by 1 base and J by 7 bases, with 7 bases left in between. The CDR3 loop reads CASSQVSGGYTF. CDR3 sequence (DNA): TGTGCCAGCAGCCAAGTCTCGGGTGGCTACACCTTC.

The V gene is TRBV19, the J gene TRBJ1-1, with 9 nucleotides matching TRBD1. V was clipped by 8 bases and J by 0 bases; unmatched bases: 4. CDR1 and CDR2 from the germline V gene are LNHDA and SQIVND (reference sequence). The CDR3 totals 14 residues. Here the CDR3 reads CASRDRALNTEAFF. CDR3 sequence (DNA): TGTGCCAGTCGGGACAGGGCTCTGAACACTGAAGCTTTCTTT.

V usage is TRBV5-1 and J usage is TRBJ2-7, with TRBD1 identical over 12 bases. The CDR3 consists of 15 residues. CDR1 is SGHRS, CDR2 YFSETQ, per germline. After removal of 2 bases from V and 4 bases from J, the junction contained 4 bases not matched to a gene. The CDR3 DNA follows: TGCGCCAGCAGCTTCCCGGGACAGGGGGCGTACGAGCAGTACGTC. This encodes CASSFPGQGAYEQYV.

Many counts were recorded for this clone. The DNA for the CDR3 is TGTGCCAGCAGCTTAGCTTCGACAGGGGGGAACACCATATATTTT. Protein sequence: CASSLASTGGNTIYF. This chain joins TRBV7-9 and TRBJ1-3; 9 bases match TRBD1. This CDR3 contains 15 residues. Germline-derived CDR1 and CDR2 are SEHNR and FQNEAQ (reference sequence). After removal of 0 bases from V and 7 bases from J, the junction contained 4 bases not matched to a gene.